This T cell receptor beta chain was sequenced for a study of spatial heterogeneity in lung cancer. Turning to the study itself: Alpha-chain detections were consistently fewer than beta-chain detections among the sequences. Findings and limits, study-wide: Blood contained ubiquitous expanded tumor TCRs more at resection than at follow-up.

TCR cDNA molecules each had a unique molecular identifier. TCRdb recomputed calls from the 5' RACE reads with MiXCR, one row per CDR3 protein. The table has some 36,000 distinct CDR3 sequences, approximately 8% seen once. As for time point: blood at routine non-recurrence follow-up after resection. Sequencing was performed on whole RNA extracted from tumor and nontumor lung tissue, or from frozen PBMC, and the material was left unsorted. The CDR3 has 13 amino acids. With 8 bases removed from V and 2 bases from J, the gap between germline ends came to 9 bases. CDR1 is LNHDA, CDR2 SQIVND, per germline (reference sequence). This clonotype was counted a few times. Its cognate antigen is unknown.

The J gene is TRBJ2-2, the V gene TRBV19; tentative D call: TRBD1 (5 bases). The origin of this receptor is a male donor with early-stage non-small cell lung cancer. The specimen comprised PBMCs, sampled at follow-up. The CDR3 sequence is CASGAYNTGELFF. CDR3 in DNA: TGTGCCAGTGGGGCATACAACACCGGGGAGCTGTTTTTT.